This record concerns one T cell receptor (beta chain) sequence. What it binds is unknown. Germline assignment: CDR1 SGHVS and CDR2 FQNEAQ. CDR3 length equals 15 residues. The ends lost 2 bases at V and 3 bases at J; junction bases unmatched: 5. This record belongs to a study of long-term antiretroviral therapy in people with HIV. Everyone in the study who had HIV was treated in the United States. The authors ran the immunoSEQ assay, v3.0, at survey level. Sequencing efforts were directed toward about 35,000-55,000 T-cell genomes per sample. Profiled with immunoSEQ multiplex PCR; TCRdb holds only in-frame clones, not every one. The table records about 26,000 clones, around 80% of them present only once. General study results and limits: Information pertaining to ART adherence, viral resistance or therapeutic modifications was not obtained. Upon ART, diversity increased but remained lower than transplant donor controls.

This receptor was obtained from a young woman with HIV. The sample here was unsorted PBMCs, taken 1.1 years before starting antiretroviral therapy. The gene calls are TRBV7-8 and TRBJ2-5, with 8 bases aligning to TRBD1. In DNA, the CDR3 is TGTGCCAGCAGCTTACAGGGGGCATCCAAAGAGACCCAGTACTTC. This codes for CASSLQGASKETQYF.